The entry that follows covers one T cell receptor beta chain sequence. These data belong to a study of cytomegalovirus exposure and HLA in healthy donors. This CDR3 contains 13 residues. Trimming took 7 bases from V and 0 from J, leaving 12 bases between them. Germline lookup yields CDR1 SQVTM and CDR2 ANQGSEA. The PCR ran on 60 Vbeta and 13 Jbeta primers. The table came from immunoSEQ multiplex PCR; TCRdb's copy has only in-frame clones and leaves some out. This sample carries about 160,000 clones, around four fifths of them seen once, and the ten largest clones take more than 1.5%. V is TRBV29-1 and J is TRBJ1-1; the D gene is possibly TRBD1 (6 bases). This sequence originates from a woman younger than 35 in good health and CMV-seronegative. Sequencing was carried out using PBMCs. As DNA, the CDR3 is TGCAGCGCCCAGACAGGAATGAACACTGAAGCTTTCTTT. Its translation is CSAQTGMNTEAFF.